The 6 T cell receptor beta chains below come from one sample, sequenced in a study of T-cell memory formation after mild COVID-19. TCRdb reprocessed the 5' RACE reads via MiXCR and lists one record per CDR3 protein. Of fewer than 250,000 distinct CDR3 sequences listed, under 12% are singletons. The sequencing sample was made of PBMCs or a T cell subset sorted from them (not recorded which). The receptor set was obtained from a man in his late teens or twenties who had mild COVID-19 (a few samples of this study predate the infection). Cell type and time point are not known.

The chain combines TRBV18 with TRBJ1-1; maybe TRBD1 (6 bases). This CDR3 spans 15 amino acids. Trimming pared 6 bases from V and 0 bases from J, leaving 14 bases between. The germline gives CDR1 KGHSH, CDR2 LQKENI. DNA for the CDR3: TGTGCCAGCTCGCCCGGACAGCGTATGAACACTGAAGCTTTCTTT. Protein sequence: CASSPGQRMNTEAFF.

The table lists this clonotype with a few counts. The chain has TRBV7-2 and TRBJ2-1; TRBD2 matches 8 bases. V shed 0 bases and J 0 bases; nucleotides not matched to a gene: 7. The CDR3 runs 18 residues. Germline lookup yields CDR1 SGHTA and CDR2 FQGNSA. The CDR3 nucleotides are TGTGCCAGCAGCTTAGCTGGGTCGGGGGGGTCCTCCTACAATGAGCAGTTCTTC. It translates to CASSLAGSGGSSYNEQFF.

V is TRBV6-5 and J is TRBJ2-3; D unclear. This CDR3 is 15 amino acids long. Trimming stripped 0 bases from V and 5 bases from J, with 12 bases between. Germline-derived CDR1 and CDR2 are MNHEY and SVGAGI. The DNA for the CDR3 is TGTGCCAGCAGTTACTCACCGGACCCGGGAGATACGCAGTATTTT. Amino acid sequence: CASSYSPDPGDTQYF.

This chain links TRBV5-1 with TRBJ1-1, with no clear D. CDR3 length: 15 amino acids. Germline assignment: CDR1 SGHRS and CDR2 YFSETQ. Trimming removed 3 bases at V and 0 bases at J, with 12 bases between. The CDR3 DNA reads TGCGCCAGCAGCTCGGAAGGATTACTGAACACTGAAGCTTTCTTT. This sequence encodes CASSSEGLLNTEAFF.

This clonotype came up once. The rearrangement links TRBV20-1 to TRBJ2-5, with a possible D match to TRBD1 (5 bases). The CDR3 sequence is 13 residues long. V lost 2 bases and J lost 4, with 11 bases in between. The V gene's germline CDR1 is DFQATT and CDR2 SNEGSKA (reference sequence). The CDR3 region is CSARQGVRETQYF. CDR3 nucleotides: TGCAGTGCTAGACAGGGCGTGAGAGAGACCCAGTACTTC.

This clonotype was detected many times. The CDR3 bases are TGTGCCAGCAGCACCAGGGGTAACCAGCCCCAGCATTTT. Translating gives CASSTRGNQPQHF. This sequence joins TRBV7-2 and TRBJ1-5; possibly TRBD1 for D (6 bases). The CDR3 loop spans 13 amino acids. Per germline, CDR1 SGHTA and CDR2 FQGNSA. With 5 bases removed from V and 7 bases from J, the gap between germline ends came to 12 bases.